The 24 T cell receptor beta chains presented below share a single source sample, sequenced in a study of blood T cells in healthy people across ages. Primers used in a second PCR of roughly 7 to 11 cycles were a sample-barcoded 5' primer and a J-beta primer mix. TCRdb processed the 5' RACE reads anew with MiXCR; each CDR3 protein has one entry. The data contain around 1,600,000 distinct CDR3 sequences, 35% to 45% of them singletons. The sample consisted of blood. The receptors were sampled from a woman aged 18-29 years in good health.

This clonotype came up a few times. The rearrangement uses TRBV10-3 and TRBJ2-7; a possible D gene is TRBD1 (6 bases). CDR1 is ENHRY and CDR2 is SYGVKD in the germline V gene. Deletions cut 7 bases from V and 1 base from J, with 14 bases between. This CDR3 has 14 amino acids. The CDR3 protein is CAITNRDFSYEQYF. Here the CDR3 DNA reads TGTGCCATCACCAACAGGGATTTTTCCTACGAGCAGTACTTC.

The V call is TRBV20-1, the J call TRBJ2-7; D is possibly TRBD1 (5 bases). Between the trimmed V and J ends, which lost 4 bases and 0 bases, there was a span of 16 bases. Per germline, CDR1 DFQATT and CDR2 SNEGSKA (reference sequence). The CDR3 contains 15 residues. In nucleotides, the CDR3 is TGCAGTGCTACTGGGGCTACAACGAGCTCCTACGAGCAGTACTTC. Encoded protein: CSATGATTSSYEQYF.

This clonotype was found a few times. CDR3 sequence: CASSEGAGGQPQHF. The DNA of the CDR3 is TGTGCCAGCAGTGAGGGGGCGGGTGGCCAGCCCCAGCATTTT. V gene TRBV12-3 or TRBV12-4 combines with J gene TRBJ1-5, with 7 bases lining up with TRBD1. V shed 5 bases, J shed 7 bases, and the junction held 8 bases outside the gene matches. The CDR3 contains 14 residues.

The sample holds a few counts of this clonotype. The chain recombines TRBV5-1 with TRBJ2-1, with 7 nucleotides matching TRBD2. After removal of 4 bases from V and 1 base from J, the junction contained 17 bases not matched to a gene. This CDR3 comprises 19 residues. CDR1 is SGHRS and CDR2 is YFSETQ in the germline V gene. CDR3 in DNA: TGCGCCAGCAGCCCTCAAATGAGGGCCAGCGGGGTATCCTACAATGAGCAGTTCTTC. Translation: CASSPQMRASGVSYNEQFF.

V is TRBV2 and J is TRBJ1-4, with D perhaps matching TRBD1 (6 bases). Germline-derived CDR1 and CDR2 are SNHLY and FYNNEI. The CDR3 extends over 14 amino acids. The V end lost 6 bases, the J end lost 6 bases, and 14 bases lay between the germline ends. The CDR3 bases are TGTGCCAGCAGCGAGAACAGGGACGATGAAAAACTGTTTTTT. The encoded protein is CASSENRDDEKLFF.

About this clonotype itself: One end of the junction varies from germline; a read error may be responsible. The chain is built from TRBV10-3 and TRBJ1-5; D is unclear. The CDR3 loop spans 17 amino acids. The germline gives CDR1 ENHRY, CDR2 SYGVKD. Here the CDR3 reads CAIIEPRHDRGNQPQHF. The CDR3 DNA follows: TGTGCCATCATTGAGCCTAGACACGATCGGGGCAATCAGCCCCAGCATTTT.

The V and J genes are TRBV12-3 or TRBV12-4 and TRBJ1-1; D is possibly TRBD1 (5 bases). The length of the CDR3 is 11 residues. Trimming removed 7 bases from V and 11 bases from J, with 14 bases in between. The CDR3 coding sequence is TGTGCCAGCAAAACAGGTCCTTTGGCTTTCTTT. Translated, it gives CASKTGPLAFF.

The V call is TRBV29-1, the J call TRBJ2-5; D gene ambiguous. Germline V gene lookup returns CDR1 SQVTM and CDR2 ANQGSEA. CDR3 length: 11 amino acids. The V gene lost 4 bases and the J gene lost 11 bases, with 14 bases spanning the gap. CDR3 amino acids: CSVVEAPEQYF. The CDR3 DNA reads TGCAGCGTTGTAGAGGCGCCTGAGCAGTACTTC.

The V gene is TRBV19, the J gene TRBJ2-7; D remains ambiguous. Trimming pared 1 base from V and 7 bases from J, leaving 23 bases between. Germline values: CDR1 LNHDA, CDR2 SQIVND (reference sequence). There are 17 residues in the CDR3. CDR3 sequence: CASSIGSDMASYNEQYF. CDR3 coding DNA: TGTGCCAGTAGTATAGGATCAGATATGGCGTCCTACAATGAGCAGTACTTC. Full variable domain (remainder filled in from reference TRBV19 and TRBJ2-7): DGGITQSPKYLFRKEGQNVTLSCEQNLNHDAMYWYRQDPGQGLRLIYYSQIVNDFQKGDIAEGYSVSREKKESFPLTVTSAQKNPTAFYLCASSIGSDMASYNEQYFGPGTRLTVT.

The chain couples TRBV13 to TRBJ2-1; maybe TRBD1 (6 bases). Germline V gives CDR1 PRHDT, CDR2 FYEKMQ (reference sequence). This CDR3 comprises 15 residues. The V end lost 4 bases, the J end lost 5 bases, and 15 bases lay between the germline ends. The chain's CDR3 is CASSWWTAGDNEQFF. DNA of the CDR3: TGTGCCAGCAGCTGGTGGACAGCAGGGGACAATGAGCAGTTCTTC.

The chain is built from TRBV20-1 and TRBJ1-2; possible D gene TRBD1, 6 bases. CDR1 is DFQATT, CDR2 SNEGSKA, per germline (reference sequence). This CDR3 is built from 16 residues. V was shortened by 0 bases and J by 7 bases, with 21 bases between the two germline ends. The CDR3 spells CSAREPAMTGWAGYTF. In nucleotides, the CDR3 is TGCAGTGCTAGAGAGCCTGCTATGACAGGTTGGGCTGGCTACACCTTC.

This clonotype was counted between two and nine times. The chain couples TRBV7-2 to TRBJ2-3; D remains ambiguous. Trimming removed 4 bases at V and 6 bases at J, with 14 bases between. The CDR3 has 14 amino acids. The germline gives CDR1 SGHTA, CDR2 FQGNSA. CDR3 coding DNA: TGTGCCAGCAGCTCCCGGGCTCCCCGGGATACGCAGTATTTT. This codes for CASSSRAPRDTQYF.

This clonotype was seen many times. V is TRBV20-1 and J is TRBJ2-5, with D tentatively TRBD2 (5 bases). Germline CDR1 DFQATT, CDR2 SNEGSKA (reference sequence). Trimming took off 0 bases at V and 3 bases at J, with 14 bases between the two ends. This CDR3 region has 15 residues. In DNA form, the CDR3 reads TGCAGTGCTAGAGATCTGCGGCTAGCCGAAGAGACCCAGTACTTC. The encoded protein is CSARDLRLAEETQYF.

This clonotype has a handful of counts. This chain joins TRBV4-3 and TRBJ2-1; 11 bases align to TRBD2. CDR1 LGHNA and CDR2 YSLEER come from the germline V gene. The trim removed 5 bases at V and 5 bases at J, leaving 8 bases unmatched. The CDR3 covers 16 residues. The CDR3 nucleotides read TGCGCCAGCAGCGTTATAGCGGGGGGGTCCAACAATGAGCAGTTCTTC. Protein sequence: CASSVIAGGSNNEQFF.

The chain uses TRBV20-1 and TRBJ2-7; the D gene is possibly TRBD2 (6 bases). There are 12 residues in the CDR3. V lost 0 bases and J 7 bases, leaving 10 bases between the germline ends. Germline CDR1 DFQATT, CDR2 SNEGSKA (reference sequence). In DNA, the CDR3 is TGCAGTGCTAGAGATACCGGGGGTGAGCAGTACTTC. This gives the protein CSARDTGGEQYF.

This chain joins TRBV28 and TRBJ2-7, with 11 bases that match TRBD1. CDR1 and CDR2 from the germline V gene are MDHEN and SYDVKM. Unmatched junction bases numbered 7, after V lost 6 bases and J lost 3 bases. CDR3 length equals 15 residues. The CDR3 spells CASRSTGTGGYEQYF. The CDR3 DNA sequence: TGTGCCAGCAGGTCAACCGGGACAGGGGGCTACGAGCAGTACTTC. The complete variable domain, with remaining parts taken from reference TRBV28 and TRBJ2-7, reads DVKVTQSSRYLVKRTGEKVFLECVQDMDHENMFWYRQDPGLGLRLIYFSYDVKMKEKGDIPEGYSVSREKKERFSLILESASTNQTSMYLCASRSTGTGGYEQYFGPGTRLTVT.

V gene TRBV19 combines with J gene TRBJ1-2; a weak D match, TRBD1 (5 bases). The CDR3 consists of 12 residues. V shed 9 bases and J shed 10 bases, with 18 bases lying between them. In germline, CDR1 is LNHDA, CDR2 SQIVND (reference sequence). The CDR3 DNA is TGTGCCAGCACTATCCGGGGCAGCCCCTACACCTTC. It encodes CASTIRGSPYTF.

The CDR3 nucleotides are TGTGCCAGCAGTGAATACAGGGGGCTTAATTCACCCCTCCACTTT. Its translation is CASSEYRGLNSPLHF. The chain carries TRBV6-1 and TRBJ1-6, with TRBD1 matching 9 bases. This CDR3 has 15 amino acids. After removal of 2 bases from V and 6 bases from J, the junction contained 2 bases not matched to a gene. The germline gives CDR1 MNHNS, CDR2 SASEGT.

This clonotype came up a few times. The chain combines TRBV12-3 or TRBV12-4 with TRBJ2-5; weak D call: TRBD2 (6 bases). This CDR3 region has 16 residues. Trimming took 6 bases from V and 0 from J, leaving 17 bases between them. In nucleotides, the CDR3 is TGTGCCAGCAGAGACGAGACAGCGGGCGACCAAGAGACCCAGTACTTC. Encoded protein: CASRDETAGDQETQYF.

The chain joins TRBV5-1 to TRBJ1-1; weak D call: TRBD1 (5 bases). Trimming pared 2 bases from V and 2 bases from J, leaving 16 bases between. There are 16 residues in the CDR3. The V gene's germline CDR1 is SGHRS and CDR2 YFSETQ. The DNA for the CDR3 is TGCGCCAGCAGCTTAACGAGGGGCAAGGGCAACACTGAAGCTTTCTTT. Protein product: CASSLTRGKGNTEAFF.

This chain connects TRBV24-1 to TRBJ2-2; no clear D gene. The germline V gene encodes CDR1 KGHDR and CDR2 SFDVKD. The V end lost 1 base, the J end lost 6 bases, and 11 bases lay between the germline ends. The CDR3 loop spans 15 amino acids. CDR3 sequence: CATSDFKGRPGELFF. CDR3 DNA: TGTGCCACCAGTGATTTCAAGGGCCGGCCCGGGGAGCTGTTTTTT.

The rearrangement links TRBV20-1 to TRBJ2-5; D is possibly TRBD2 (6 bases). The germline CDR1 and CDR2 sequences are DFQATT and SNEGSKA (reference sequence). This CDR3 has 14 amino acids. V was shortened by 2 bases and J by 0 bases, with 10 bases between the two germline ends. CDR3 nucleotide sequence: TGCAGTGCTAGATCCCGGGACTACCAAGAGACCCAGTACTTC. Its protein is CSARSRDYQETQYF.

This chain joins TRBV7-3 and TRBJ2-3, with unresolved D. Germline V lookup: CDR1 SGHTA, CDR2 FQGTGA. V dropped 3 bases and J dropped 0 bases, with 10 bases sitting between them. This CDR3 has 15 amino acids. CDR3 DNA: TGTGCCAGCAGCTTTGGTCAGGTTAGCACAGATACGCAGTATTTT. As protein: CASSFGQVSTDTQYF.

This clonotype was recorded a few times. This chain joins TRBV7-8 and TRBJ1-5; unclear D gene. V gave up 5 bases and J gave up 5 bases, with 13 bases separating them. Germline values: CDR1 SGHVS, CDR2 FQNEAQ. CDR3 length equals 14 residues. CDR3 bases: TGTGCCAGCAGCGCCAAGGCAGCCGATCAGCCCCAGCATTTT. Residues: CASSAKAADQPQHF.